The 26 T cell receptor beta chains in this list originate from one sample, sequenced in a study of cytomegalovirus exposure and HLA in healthy donors. PCR employed 60 Vbeta and 13 Jbeta primers. The assay was immunoSEQ multiplex PCR, and TCRdb's table has in-frame clones only and misses some. The table records tens of thousands of clones, about 83% of them present only once. The sequenced sample consisted of PBMCs. Source of these receptors: a man aged 25-45 years in good health and CMV-seronegative.

The chain employs TRBV11-2 and TRBJ1-4; D perhaps matches TRBD1 (5 bases). This CDR3 is built from 16 residues. With 4 bases removed from V and 8 bases from J, the gap between germline ends came to 20 bases. Germline CDR1 is SGHAT and CDR2 is FQNNGV. The CDR3 nucleotides are TGTGCCAGCAGCTACACCAGGTCGGGACTGGGGGAAAAACTGTTTTTT. Encoded protein: CASSYTRSGLGEKLFF.

The V and J genes are TRBV25-1 and TRBJ2-1; D is undetermined. The germline CDR1 and CDR2 sequences are MGHDK and SYGVNS. The CDR3 is 17 residues long. The V end was cut by 3 bases, the J end by 7 bases, with 22 bases between. CDR3 nucleotide sequence: TGTGCCAGCAGTGACAATCGCAGAGGAATTGATGGGAATGAGCAGTTCTTC. Translated, it gives CASSDNRRGIDGNEQFF.

The chain is built from TRBV5-4 and TRBJ2-7; D is undetermined. CDR1 and CDR2 from the germline V gene are SGHNT and YYREEE (reference sequence). V dropped 2 bases and J dropped 0 bases, with 9 bases sitting between them. The CDR3 spans 14 residues. CDR3 sequence: CASSLKELSYEQYF. The CDR3, as DNA: TGTGCCAGCAGCTTAAAAGAGCTCTCCTACGAGCAGTACTTC.

A single count supports this clone. The chain links TRBV4-2 to TRBJ2-7; TRBD1 matches 10 bases. CDR1 and CDR2 from the germline V gene are LGHNA and YNFKEQ. The CDR3 sequence is 15 residues long. After removal of 3 bases from V and 3 bases from J, the junction contained 5 bases not matched to a gene. As DNA, the CDR3 is TGTGCCAGCAGCCAGGGACAGGGGTTGTTCTACGAGCAGTACTTC. This sequence encodes CASSQGQGLFYEQYF.

The chain has TRBV6-5 and TRBJ2-1, with TRBD2 as a possible D gene (7 bases). CDR1 MNHEY and CDR2 SVGAGI come from the germline V gene. The length of the CDR3 is 15 residues. V lost 1 base to trimming and J lost 8 bases, with 15 bases between them. Written as DNA, the CDR3 is TGTGCCAGCAGTTACTTCGCGGGGGCCGGCGATGAGCAGTTCTTC. It codes for CASSYFAGAGDEQFF.

This sequence joins TRBV5-8 and TRBJ1-5, with unresolved D. The germline V and J ends were trimmed by 0 bases and 1 base, with 5 bases remaining between them. This CDR3 has 14 residues. Germline CDR1 is SGHTS and CDR2 is YDEGEE. CDR3 DNA: TGTGCCAGCAGCTTGGCCAGGAGCAATCAGCCCCAGCATTTT. Translated, it gives CASSLARSNQPQHF.

The CDR3, as DNA: TGTGCTAGTGGTGCAGCCGCGGGTAGCGGGGTTGAGACCCAGTACTTC. This translates into CASGAAAGSGVETQYF. This chain joins TRBV12-5 and TRBJ2-5, with TRBD2 matching 8 bases. The length of the CDR3 is 16 residues. Germline CDR1 LGHNT, CDR2 FRNRAP. After removal of 5 bases from V and 5 bases from J, the junction contained 13 bases not matched to a gene.

This chain uses TRBV5-6 with TRBJ1-1, with D tentatively TRBD1 (5 bases). Trimming pared 5 bases from V and 8 bases from J, leaving 16 bases between. The length of the CDR3 is 13 residues. Germline V CDR1 and CDR2: SGHDT, YYEEEE. CDR3 region: CASSLDREPEAFF. CDR3 in DNA: TGTGCCAGCAGTCTAGACAGAGAACCCGAAGCTTTCTTT.

The chain couples TRBV18 to TRBJ1-4; 11 bases agree with TRBD1. CDR3 length equals 15 residues. The V gene's germline CDR1 is KGHSH and CDR2 LQKENI. V was pared by 2 bases and J by 5 bases, with 1 base of the junction left unmatched. The CDR3 here is CASSPRDRGNEKLFF. Written as DNA, the CDR3 is TGTGCCAGCTCACCAAGGGACAGGGGGAATGAAAAACTGTTTTTT.

This chain links TRBV9 with TRBJ2-3; a weak D match, TRBD2 (6 bases). V was clipped by 2 bases and J by 5 bases, with 12 bases between them. The CDR3 consists of 14 residues. The germline V gene has CDR1 SGDLS and CDR2 YYNGEE. CDR3 DNA sequence: TGTGCCAGCAGCGTGACGGGAGCGGTAGATACGCAGTATTTT. This sequence encodes CASSVTGAVDTQYF.

The chain is built from TRBV18 and TRBJ2-7, with 7 bases identical to TRBD1. CDR1 and CDR2 (germline): KGHSH, LQKENI. V trimming: 3 bases; J trimming: 3 bases; junction bases outside the gene matches: 5. The CDR3 has 14 residues. CDR3 DNA sequence: TGTGCCAGCTCACCGGAGACAGGGCTCTACGAGCAGTACTTC. This codes for CASSPETGLYEQYF.

The gene calls are TRBV5-1 and TRBJ2-7, with 8 nucleotides matching TRBD1. CDR3 length equals 14 residues. V lost 4 bases to trimming and J lost 2 bases; unmatched junction nucleotides: 5. Germline V gives CDR1 SGHRS, CDR2 YFSETQ. The CDR3 reads CASSPRTGPYEQYF. DNA for the CDR3: TGCGCCAGCAGCCCAAGGACAGGGCCCTACGAGCAGTACTTC.

J is TRBJ2-2 and V is TRBV9; the match to TRBD2 covers 7 bases. CDR1 and CDR2 (germline): SGDLS, YYNGEE. The CDR3 has 16 amino acids. V trimming: 2 bases; J trimming: 1 base; junction bases outside the gene matches: 5. The CDR3 DNA sequence: TGTGCCAGCAGCGTGGGGGGGGAGAAGAACACCGGGGAGCTGTTTTTT. This translates into CASSVGGEKNTGELFF.

The chain couples TRBV5-4 to TRBJ2-5, with TRBD2 as a possible D gene (6 bases). This CDR3 comprises 15 residues. V was pared by 1 base and J by 4 bases, with 14 bases between. Germline loops: CDR1 SGHNT, CDR2 YYREEE (reference sequence). The CDR3: CASSLWTIGGETQYF. In nucleotides, the CDR3 is TGTGCCAGCAGCTTGTGGACTATCGGGGGAGAGACCCAGTACTTC.

In nucleotides, the CDR3 is TGTGCCAGCAGTTCTACCCGACAGACTCTTGAAGCTTTCTTT. Its translation is CASSSTRQTLEAFF. The chain uses TRBV28 and TRBJ1-1, with D possibly matching TRBD1 (5 bases). The CDR3 is 14 amino acids. The V end lost 4 bases, the J end lost 7 bases, and 16 bases lay between the germline ends. Germline V gene data show CDR1 as MDHEN and CDR2 as SYDVKM.

This rearrangement joins TRBV19 to TRBJ2-3; 7 nucleotides match TRBD2. The CDR3 is 16 amino acids. J gave up 0 bases and V 5 bases, and 8 bases lay outside the gene matches. Germline V lookup: CDR1 LNHDA, CDR2 SQIVND (reference sequence). CDR3 amino acids: CASSPFRAGSTDTQYF. CDR3 DNA sequence: TGTGCCAGTAGTCCCTTTCGAGCGGGAAGCACAGATACGCAGTATTTT.

The chain carries TRBV5-4 and TRBJ1-2, with D possibly being TRBD1 (5 bases). Germline loops: CDR1 SGHNT, CDR2 YYREEE (reference sequence). The CDR3 spans 14 residues. Trimming left V 0 bases short and J 4 bases short, with 10 bases between. CDR3: CASSLAQGGYGYTF. In nucleotides, the CDR3 is TGTGCCAGCAGCTTGGCCCAGGGCGGCTATGGCTACACCTTC.

This chain joins TRBV12-5 and TRBJ2-3; D ambiguous. This CDR3 spans 14 amino acids. Looked up from germline, CDR1 is LGHNT and CDR2 is FRNRAP. V lost 0 bases and J lost 4, with 8 bases in between. The CDR3: CASGLVQVADTQYF. The CDR3 nucleotides are TGTGCTAGTGGTTTGGTACAAGTTGCAGATACGCAGTATTTT. The full variable domain, completed using reference TRBV12-5 and TRBJ2-3, is DARVTQTPRHKVTEMGQEVTMRCQPILGHNTVFWYRQTMMQGLELLAYFRNRAPLDDSGMPKDRFSAEMPDATLATLKIQPSEPRDSAVYFCASGLVQVADTQYFGPGTRLTVL.

The genes are TRBV30 and TRBJ2-5; 7 bases are shared with TRBD2. With 0 bases clipped from V and 3 bases from J, the junction kept 4 bases outside the gene matches. CDR3 size: 14 residues. Germline V gene data show CDR1 as GTSNPN and CDR2 as SVGIG (reference sequence). CDR3 coding DNA: TGTGCCTGGAGTGTAGGAGCGGGGAAAGAGACCCAGTACTTC. Its translation is CAWSVGAGKETQYF.

The gene calls are TRBV7-9 and TRBJ1-1; possibly TRBD1 for D (6 bases). Germline lookup yields CDR1 SEHNR and CDR2 FQNEAQ (reference sequence). The V end was cut by 5 bases, the J end by 1 base, with 14 bases between. The CDR3 consists of 15 residues. CDR3: CASSVLGQTNTEAFF. In DNA form, the CDR3 reads TGTGCCAGCAGCGTATTGGGACAAACGAACACTGAAGCTTTCTTT.

The rearrangement links TRBV5-1 to TRBJ1-3; no reliable D call. Germline V CDR1 and CDR2: SGHRS, YFSETQ. The ends were cut back, 0 bases at V and 2 bases at J, with 6 bases in the middle. The CDR3 is made up of 14 amino acids. CDR3 residues: CASSLELPGNTIYF. Here the CDR3 DNA reads TGCGCCAGCAGCTTGGAACTTCCTGGAAACACCATATATTTT.

The chain is built from TRBV4-2 and TRBJ2-5; 8 bases are shared with TRBD2. Trimming took 4 bases from V and 4 from J; bases not matched to a gene: 8. The germline CDR1 and CDR2 sequences are LGHNA and YNFKEQ. The CDR3 contains 15 residues. In DNA form, the CDR3 reads TGTGCCAGCAGCCCAGTGACGGGGGGGGCAGAGACCCAGTACTTC. Its protein product is CASSPVTGGAETQYF.

V is TRBV29-1 and J is TRBJ2-3, with D unclear. CDR1 is SQVTM, CDR2 ANQGSEA, per germline. CDR3 length equals 15 residues. V shed 2 bases and J shed 5 bases, with 17 bases lying between them. CDR3 loop: CSVERQDWQIDTQYF. CDR3 DNA: TGCAGCGTTGAACGGCAAGACTGGCAGATAGATACGCAGTATTTT.

The genes are TRBV5-4 and TRBJ2-5, with TRBD1 matching over 9 bases. Looked up from germline, CDR1 is SGHNT and CDR2 is YYREEE (reference sequence). The CDR3 totals 15 residues. With 4 bases clipped from V and 5 bases from J, the junction kept 9 bases outside the gene matches. The DNA of the CDR3 is TGTGCCAGCAGCAATAAACAGGGGGCCTGGGAGACCCAGTACTTC. Its translation: CASSNKQGAWETQYF.

This chain uses TRBV20-1 with TRBJ1-4, with no clear D. Between the trimmed V and J ends, which lost 6 bases and 4 bases, there was a span of 6 bases. The V gene's germline CDR1 is DFQATT and CDR2 SNEGSKA (reference sequence). The CDR3 has 11 residues. The CDR3 spells CSAALNEKLFF. CDR3 DNA sequence: TGCAGTGCAGCCCTTAATGAAAAACTGTTTTTT.

CDR3 loop: CASAASSGNTIYF. CDR3 in DNA: TGTGCTAGTGCAGCTAGCTCTGGAAACACCATATATTTT. The V gene is TRBV12-5, the J gene TRBJ1-3; D uncertain. The germline V gene has CDR1 LGHNT and CDR2 FRNRAP. CDR3 length: 13 residues. The V end lost 7 bases, the J end lost 0 bases, and 7 bases lay between the germline ends.